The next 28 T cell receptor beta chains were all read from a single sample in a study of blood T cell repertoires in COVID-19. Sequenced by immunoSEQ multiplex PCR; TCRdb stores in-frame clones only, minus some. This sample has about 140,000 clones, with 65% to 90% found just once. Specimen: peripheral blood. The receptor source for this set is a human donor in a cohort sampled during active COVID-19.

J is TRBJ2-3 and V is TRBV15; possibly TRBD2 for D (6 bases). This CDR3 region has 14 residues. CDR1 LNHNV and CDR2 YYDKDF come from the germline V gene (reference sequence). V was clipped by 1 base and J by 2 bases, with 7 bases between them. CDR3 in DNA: TGTGCCACCAGCAGAGCGGGAGTCACAGATACGCAGTATTTT. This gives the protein CATSRAGVTDTQYF.

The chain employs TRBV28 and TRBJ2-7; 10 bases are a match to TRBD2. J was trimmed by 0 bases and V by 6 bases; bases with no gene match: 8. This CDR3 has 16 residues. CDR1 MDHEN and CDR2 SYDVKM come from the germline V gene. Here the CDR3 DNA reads TGTGCCAGCAGGGGTAGCGGGAGGTTTTTCTCCTACGAGCAGTACTTC. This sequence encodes CASRGSGRFFSYEQYF. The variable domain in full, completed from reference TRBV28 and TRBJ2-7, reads DVKVTQSSRYLVKRTGEKVFLECVQDMDHENMFWYRQDPGLGLRLIYFSYDVKMKEKGDIPEGYSVSREKKERFSLILESASTNQTSMYLCASRGSGRFFSYEQYFGPGTRLTVT.

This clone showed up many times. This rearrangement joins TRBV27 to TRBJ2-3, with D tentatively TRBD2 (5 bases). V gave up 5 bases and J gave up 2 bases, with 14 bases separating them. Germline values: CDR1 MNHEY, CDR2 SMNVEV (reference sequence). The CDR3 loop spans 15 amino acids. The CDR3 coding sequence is TGTGCCAGCAGTGCCCTACTAGATCCCACAGATACGCAGTATTTT. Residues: CASSALLDPTDTQYF.

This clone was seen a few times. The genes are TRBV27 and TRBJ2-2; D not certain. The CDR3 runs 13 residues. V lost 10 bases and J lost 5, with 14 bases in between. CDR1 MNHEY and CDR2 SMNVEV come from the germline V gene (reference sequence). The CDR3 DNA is TGTGCCACTTCGATGACTCGTACCGGGGAGCTGTTTTTT. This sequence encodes CATSMTRTGELFF.

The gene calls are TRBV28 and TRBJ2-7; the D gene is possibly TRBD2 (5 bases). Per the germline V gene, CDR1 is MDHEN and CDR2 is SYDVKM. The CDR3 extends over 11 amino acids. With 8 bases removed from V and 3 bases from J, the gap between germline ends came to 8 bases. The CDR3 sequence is CASAGDYEQYF. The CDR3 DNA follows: TGTGCCAGCGCCGGGGACTACGAGCAGTACTTC.

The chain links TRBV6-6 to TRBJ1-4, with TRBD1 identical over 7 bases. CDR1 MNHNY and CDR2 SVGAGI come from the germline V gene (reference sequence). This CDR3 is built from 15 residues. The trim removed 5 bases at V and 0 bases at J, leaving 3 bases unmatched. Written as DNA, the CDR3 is TGTGCCAGCAGTACAACAGGGGCAACTAATGAAAAACTGTTTTTT. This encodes CASSTTGATNEKLFF.

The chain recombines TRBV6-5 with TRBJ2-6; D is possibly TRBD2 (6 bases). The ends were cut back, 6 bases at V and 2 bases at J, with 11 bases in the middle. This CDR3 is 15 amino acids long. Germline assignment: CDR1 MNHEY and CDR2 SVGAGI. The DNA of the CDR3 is TGTGCCAGCAGGGTACGGGGGACTGGGGCCAACGTCCTGACTTTC. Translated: CASRVRGTGANVLTF.

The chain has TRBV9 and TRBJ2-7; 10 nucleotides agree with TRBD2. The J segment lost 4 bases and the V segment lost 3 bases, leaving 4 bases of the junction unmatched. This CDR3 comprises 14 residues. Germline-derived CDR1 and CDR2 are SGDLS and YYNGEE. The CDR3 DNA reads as TGTGCCAGCAGCGCAGCGGGAGGGCCTTACGAGCAGTACTTC. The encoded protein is CASSAAGGPYEQYF.

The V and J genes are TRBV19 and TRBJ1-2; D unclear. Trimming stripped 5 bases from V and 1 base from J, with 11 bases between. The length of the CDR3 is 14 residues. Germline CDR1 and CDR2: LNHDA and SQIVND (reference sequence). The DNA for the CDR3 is TGTGCCAGTAGTTTCCCTGGACTTAACTATGGCTACACCTTC. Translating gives CASSFPGLNYGYTF.

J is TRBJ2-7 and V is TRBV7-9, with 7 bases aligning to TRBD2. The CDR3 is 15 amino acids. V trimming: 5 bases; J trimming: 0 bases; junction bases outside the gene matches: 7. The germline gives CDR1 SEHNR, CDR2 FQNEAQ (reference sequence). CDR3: CASSLTGTTSYEQYF. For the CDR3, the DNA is TGTGCCAGCAGCCTAACCGGGACTACCTCCTACGAGCAGTACTTC.

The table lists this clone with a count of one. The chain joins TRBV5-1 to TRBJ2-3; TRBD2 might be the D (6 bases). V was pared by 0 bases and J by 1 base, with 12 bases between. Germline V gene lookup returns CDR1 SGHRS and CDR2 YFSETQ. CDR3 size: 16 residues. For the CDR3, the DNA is TGCGCCAGCAGCTTGGGACGGGGGTTGGGCACAGATACGCAGTATTTT. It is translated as CASSLGRGLGTDTQYF.

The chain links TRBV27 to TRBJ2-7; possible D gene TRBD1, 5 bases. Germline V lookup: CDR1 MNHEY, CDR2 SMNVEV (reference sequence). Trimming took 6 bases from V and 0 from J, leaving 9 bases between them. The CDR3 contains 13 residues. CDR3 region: CASSPQDSYEQYF. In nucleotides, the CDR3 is TGTGCCAGCAGCCCACAGGACTCCTACGAGCAGTACTTC.

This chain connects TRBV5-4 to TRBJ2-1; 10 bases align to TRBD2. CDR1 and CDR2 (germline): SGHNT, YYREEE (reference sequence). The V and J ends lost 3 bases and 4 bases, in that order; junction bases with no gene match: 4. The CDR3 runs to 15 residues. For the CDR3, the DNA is TGTGCCAGCAGCTGGACTAGCGGAAATTACAATGAGCAGTTCTTC. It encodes CASSWTSGNYNEQFF.

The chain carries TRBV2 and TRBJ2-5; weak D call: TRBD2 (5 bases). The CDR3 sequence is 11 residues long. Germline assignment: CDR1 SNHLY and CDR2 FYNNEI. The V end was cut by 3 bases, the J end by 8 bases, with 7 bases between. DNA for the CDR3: TGTGCCAGCAGTGAGGGGAGAACCCAGTACTTC. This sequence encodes CASSEGRTQYF.

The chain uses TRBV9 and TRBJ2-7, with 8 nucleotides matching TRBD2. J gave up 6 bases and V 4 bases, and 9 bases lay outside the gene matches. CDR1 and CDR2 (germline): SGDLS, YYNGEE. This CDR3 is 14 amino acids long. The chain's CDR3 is CASSSGTRFGEQYF. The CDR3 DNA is TGTGCCAGCAGCTCCGGGACTAGGTTCGGCGAGCAGTACTTC. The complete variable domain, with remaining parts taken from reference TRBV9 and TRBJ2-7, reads DSGVTQTPKHLITATGQRVTLRCSPRSGDLSVYWYQQSLDQGLQFLIQYYNGEERAKGNILERFSAQQFPDLHSELNLSSLELGDSALYFCASSSGTRFGEQYFGPGTRLTVT.

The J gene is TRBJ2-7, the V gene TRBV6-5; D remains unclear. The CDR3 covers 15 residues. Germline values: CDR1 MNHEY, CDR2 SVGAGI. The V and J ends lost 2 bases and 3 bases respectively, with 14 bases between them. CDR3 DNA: TGTGCCAGCAGTTACCAAGACTCCCTTCTCTACGAGCAGTACTTC. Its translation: CASSYQDSLLYEQYF.

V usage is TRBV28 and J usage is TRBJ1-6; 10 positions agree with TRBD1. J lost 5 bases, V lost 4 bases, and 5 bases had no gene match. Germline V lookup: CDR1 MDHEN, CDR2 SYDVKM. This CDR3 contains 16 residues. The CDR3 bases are TGTGCCAGCAGTTCCCCGGGACAGGGGAATAATTCACCCCTCCACTTT. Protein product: CASSSPGQGNNSPLHF.

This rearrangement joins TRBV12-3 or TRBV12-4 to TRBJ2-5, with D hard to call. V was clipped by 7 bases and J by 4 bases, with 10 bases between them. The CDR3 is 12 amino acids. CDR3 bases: TGTGCCAGCACCTTTATGGCAGAGACCCAGTACTTC. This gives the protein CASTFMAETQYF.

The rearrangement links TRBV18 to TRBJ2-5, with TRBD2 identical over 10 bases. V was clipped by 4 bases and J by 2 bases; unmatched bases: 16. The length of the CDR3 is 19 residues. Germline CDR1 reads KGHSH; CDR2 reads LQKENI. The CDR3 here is CASSQQSLAGQTLQETQYF. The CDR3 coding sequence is TGTGCCAGCTCACAACAGTCACTAGCGGGACAGACCCTACAAGAGACCCAGTACTTC.

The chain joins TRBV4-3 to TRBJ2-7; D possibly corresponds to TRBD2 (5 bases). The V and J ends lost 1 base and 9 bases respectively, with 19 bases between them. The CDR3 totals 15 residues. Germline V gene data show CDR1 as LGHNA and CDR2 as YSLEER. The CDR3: CASSQVGNSNGGQYF. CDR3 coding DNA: TGCGCCAGCAGCCAAGTCGGGAACAGCAATGGAGGGCAGTACTTC.

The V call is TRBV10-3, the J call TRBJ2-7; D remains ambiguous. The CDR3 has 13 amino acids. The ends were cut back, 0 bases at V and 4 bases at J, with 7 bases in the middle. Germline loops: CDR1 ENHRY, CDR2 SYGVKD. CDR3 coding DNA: TGTGCCATCAGTGAGTCGACTGGATACGAGCAGTACTTC. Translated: CAISESTGYEQYF.

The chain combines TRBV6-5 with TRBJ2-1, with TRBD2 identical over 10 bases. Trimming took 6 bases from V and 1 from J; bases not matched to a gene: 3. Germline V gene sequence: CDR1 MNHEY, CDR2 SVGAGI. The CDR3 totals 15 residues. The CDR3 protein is CASSQREGSYNEQFF. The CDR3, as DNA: TGTGCCAGCAGCCAGCGGGAGGGGTCCTACAATGAGCAGTTCTTC.

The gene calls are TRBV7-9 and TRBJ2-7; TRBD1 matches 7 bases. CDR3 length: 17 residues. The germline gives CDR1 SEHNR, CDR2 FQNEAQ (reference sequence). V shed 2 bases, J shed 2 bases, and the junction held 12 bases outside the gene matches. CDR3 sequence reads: CASSLIGAGGNTYEQYF. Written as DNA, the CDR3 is TGTGCCAGCAGCTTAATAGGAGCAGGGGGAAATACCTACGAGCAGTACTTC.

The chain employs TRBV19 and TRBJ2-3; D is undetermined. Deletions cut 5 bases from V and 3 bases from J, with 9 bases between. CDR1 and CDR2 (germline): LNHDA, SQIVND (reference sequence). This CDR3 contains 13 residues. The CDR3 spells CASSQQVTDTQYF. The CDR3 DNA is TGTGCCAGTAGTCAGCAGGTTACAGATACGCAGTATTTT.

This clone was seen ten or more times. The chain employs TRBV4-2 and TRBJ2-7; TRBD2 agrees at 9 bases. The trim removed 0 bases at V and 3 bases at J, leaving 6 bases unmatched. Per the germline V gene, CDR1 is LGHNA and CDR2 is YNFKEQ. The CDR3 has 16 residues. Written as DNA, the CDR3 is TGTGCCAGCAGCCAAGATACGGCTAGCGGGATCTACGAGCAGTACTTC. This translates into CASSQDTASGIYEQYF.

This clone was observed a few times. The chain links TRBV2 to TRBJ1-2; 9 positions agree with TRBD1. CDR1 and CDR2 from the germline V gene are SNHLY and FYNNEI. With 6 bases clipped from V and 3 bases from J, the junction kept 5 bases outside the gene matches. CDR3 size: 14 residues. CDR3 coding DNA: TGTGCCAGCAGGGCGACAGGGGGGCACTATGGCTACACCTTC. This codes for CASRATGGHYGYTF.

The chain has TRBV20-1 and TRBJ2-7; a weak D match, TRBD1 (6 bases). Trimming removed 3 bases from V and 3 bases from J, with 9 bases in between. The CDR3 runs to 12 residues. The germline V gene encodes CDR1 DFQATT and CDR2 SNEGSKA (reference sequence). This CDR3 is CSASRQDYEQYF. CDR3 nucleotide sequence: TGCAGTGCTAGTCGACAGGACTACGAGCAGTACTTC.

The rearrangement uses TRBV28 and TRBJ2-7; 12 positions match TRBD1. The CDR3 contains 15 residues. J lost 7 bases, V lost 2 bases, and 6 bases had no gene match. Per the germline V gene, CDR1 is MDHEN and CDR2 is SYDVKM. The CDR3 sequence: CASSLMGQGAVEQYF. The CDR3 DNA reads TGTGCCAGCAGTTTAATGGGACAGGGGGCTGTTGAGCAGTACTTC.